Sequencing of this TCR beta chain was carried out in a study of cytomegalovirus exposure and HLA in healthy donors. V lost 8 bases and J 3 bases, leaving 7 bases between the germline ends. CDR3 length equals 11 residues. Germline V gene data show CDR1 as SNHLY and CDR2 as FYNNEI. Vbeta (60) and Jbeta (13) primers were used in the PCR. The data were produced by immunoSEQ multiplex PCR, yet TCRdb's version contains in-frame clones alone and is incomplete. The sample includes approximately 290,000 clones, approximately 80% seen only once; the top ten take more than 0.3%. The chain uses TRBV2 and TRBJ1-2; TRBD1 might be the D (5 bases). The specimen was PBMCs. This clonotype was sampled from a girl aged 2-10 years in good health and CMV-seronegative. The CDR3 region has the DNA TGTGCCAGCGGGGCGTACTATGGCTACACCTTC. Protein sequence: CASGAYYGYTF.